This TCR beta chain appears in the sequencing data of a study of cytomegalovirus exposure and HLA in healthy donors. This CDR3 comprises 13 residues. Germline V gene sequence: CDR1 SGHVS, CDR2 FQNEAQ. The V and J ends lost 4 bases and 8 bases, in that order; junction bases with no gene match: 4. Profiling relied on immunoSEQ multiplex PCR, and the TCRdb table lists in-frame clones only, not all of them. The sample holds about 190,000 clones, about 84% seen once. Turning to this clone: Its cognate antigen is unknown.

Study outcomes and limitations: Researchers catalogued around 150 TCR beta chains as cytomegalovirus-associated. Reportedly, diagnosis of cytomegalovirus status by the classifier showed high specificity and sensitivity.

V and J are TRBV7-8 and TRBJ2-2; 7 nucleotides agree with TRBD1. The sequence came from a woman aged 18-29 years in good health and CMV-seronegative. Specimen: PBMCs. The CDR3 protein is CASSSDRRGELFF. In nucleotides, the CDR3 is TGTGCCAGCAGCTCGGACAGGCGAGGGGAGCTGTTTTTT.